This T cell receptor beta chain was captured by sequencing in a study of OX40 agonist ivuxolimab in advanced cancers. Broader study findings: CD4+ and CD8+ T cells in blood underwent clonal expansion by week 6 at 0.1 to 3.0 mg/kg.

This table comes from immunoSEQ multiplex PCR, and its TCRdb copy is limited to in-frame clones, with some not included. The repertoire holds roughly 92,000 clones, with less than 95% as singletons. Germline V gene lookup returns CDR1 SNHLY and CDR2 FYNNEI. Trimming left V 7 bases short and J 3 bases short, with 12 bases between. CDR3 length: 13 residues. In the case of this clone: Its antigen is as yet unknown.

The receptor was derived from an adult with an advanced solid tumor such as melanoma, head and neck, liver or kidney cancer. The starting material was CD4+ or CD8+ T cells sorted from blood, obtained in a trial of the OX40 agonist ivuxolimab. The genes are TRBV2 and TRBJ1-1; D ambiguous. The CDR3 here is CASKMDLDTEAFF. The CDR3 coding sequence is TGTGCCAGCAAGATGGACCTGGACACTGAAGCTTTCTTT.